The TCR beta chain under discussion was sequenced for a study of T cells in Graves' hyperthyroidism and ophthalmopathy. V lost 10 bases, J lost 5 bases, and 17 bases lay in between. From germline, CDR1 is ENHRY and CDR2 SYGVKD. This CDR3 contains 13 residues. Researchers took RNA transcripts and amplified the TCR beta CDR3 regions from them. During a first-round RT-PCR of the TCR CDR3, the HTBI primer set was used. MiXCR was run by TCRdb on the multiplex PCR reads, yielding one entry per CDR3 protein. The data contain roughly 500,000 distinct CDR3 sequences, 35% to 55% of them singletons. The study, taken as a whole, reports: Blood also contained most expanded thyroid clonotypes above 0.001.

There are many counts of this clonotype. Antigen specificity is unknown. Uncontrolled infection, other autoimmune disease, pregnancy or lactation led to exclusion. Clinical symptoms, serum thyroxine, TRAb, thyroid ultrasound and orbital computed tomography informed diagnoses. The chain couples TRBV10-3 to TRBJ1-2; D may be TRBD1 (6 bases). This TCR came from an adult woman with Graves' disease, either hyperthyroidism or ophthalmopathy (not recorded which). Specimen: peripheral blood or thyroid tissue (not recorded which). This chain's CDR3 is CANARGAQYGYTF. CDR3 nucleotides: TGTGCCAACGCTCGGGGGGCCCAGTATGGCTACACCTTC.